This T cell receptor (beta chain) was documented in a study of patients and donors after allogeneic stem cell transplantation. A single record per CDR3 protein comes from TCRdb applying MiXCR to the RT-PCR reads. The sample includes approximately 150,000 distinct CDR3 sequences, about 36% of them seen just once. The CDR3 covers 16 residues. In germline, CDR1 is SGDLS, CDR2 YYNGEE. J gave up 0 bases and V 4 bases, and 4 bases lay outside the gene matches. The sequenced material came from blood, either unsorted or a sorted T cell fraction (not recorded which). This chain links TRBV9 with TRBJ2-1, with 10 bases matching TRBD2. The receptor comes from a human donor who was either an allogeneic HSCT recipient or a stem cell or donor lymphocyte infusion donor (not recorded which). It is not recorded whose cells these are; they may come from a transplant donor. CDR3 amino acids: CASSPSGGSSYNEQFF. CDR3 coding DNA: TGTGCCAGCAGCCCTAGCGGGGGAAGCTCCTACAATGAGCAGTTCTTC.